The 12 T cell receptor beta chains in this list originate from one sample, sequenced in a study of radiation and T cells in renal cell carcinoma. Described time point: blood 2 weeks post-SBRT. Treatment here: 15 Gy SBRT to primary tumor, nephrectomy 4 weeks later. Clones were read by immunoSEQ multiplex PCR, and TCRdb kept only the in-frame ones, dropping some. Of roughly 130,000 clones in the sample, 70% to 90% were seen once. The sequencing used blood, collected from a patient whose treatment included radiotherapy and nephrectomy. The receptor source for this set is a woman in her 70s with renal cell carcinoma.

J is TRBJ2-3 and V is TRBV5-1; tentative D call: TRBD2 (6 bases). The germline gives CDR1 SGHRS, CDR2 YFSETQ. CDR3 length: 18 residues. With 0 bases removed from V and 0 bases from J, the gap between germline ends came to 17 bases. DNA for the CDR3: TGCGCCAGCAGCTTGGCCGGGGGAAGCTTAACTAGCACAGATACGCAGTATTTT. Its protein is CASSLAGGSLTSTDTQYF.

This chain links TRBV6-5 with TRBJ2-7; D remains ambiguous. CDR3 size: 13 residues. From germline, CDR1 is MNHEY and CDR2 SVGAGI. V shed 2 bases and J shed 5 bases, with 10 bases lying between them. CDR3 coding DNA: TGTGCCAGCAGTTACACCCCGTTACACGAGCAGTACTTC. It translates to CASSYTPLHEQYF.

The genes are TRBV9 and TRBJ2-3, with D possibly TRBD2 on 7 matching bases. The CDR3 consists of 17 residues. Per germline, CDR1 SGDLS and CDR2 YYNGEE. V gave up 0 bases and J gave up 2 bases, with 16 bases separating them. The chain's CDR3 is CASSVGSGGGLTDTQYF. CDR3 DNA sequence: TGTGCCAGCAGCGTAGGTTCCGGCGGGGGCCTCACAGATACGCAGTATTTT.

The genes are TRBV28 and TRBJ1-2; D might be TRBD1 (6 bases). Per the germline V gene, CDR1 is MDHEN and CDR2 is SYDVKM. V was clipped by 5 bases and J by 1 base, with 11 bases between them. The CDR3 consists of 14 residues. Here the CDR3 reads CASSPQGNNYGYTF. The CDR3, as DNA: TGTGCCAGCAGTCCCCAGGGGAATAACTATGGCTACACCTTC.

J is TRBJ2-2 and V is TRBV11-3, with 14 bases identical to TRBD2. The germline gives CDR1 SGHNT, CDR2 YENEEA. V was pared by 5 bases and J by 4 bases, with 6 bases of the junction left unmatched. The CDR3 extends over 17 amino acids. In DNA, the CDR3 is TGTGCCAGCAGCCCAGGGACTAGCGGGGGCGGCACCGGGGAGCTGTTTTTT. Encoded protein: CASSPGTSGGGTGELFF.

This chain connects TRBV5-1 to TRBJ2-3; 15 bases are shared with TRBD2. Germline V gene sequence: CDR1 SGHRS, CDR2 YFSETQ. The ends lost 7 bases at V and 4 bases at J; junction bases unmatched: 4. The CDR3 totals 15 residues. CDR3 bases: TGCGCCAGCGCTGGACTAGCGGGGGGGCCAGATACGCAGTATTTT. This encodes CASAGLAGGPDTQYF.

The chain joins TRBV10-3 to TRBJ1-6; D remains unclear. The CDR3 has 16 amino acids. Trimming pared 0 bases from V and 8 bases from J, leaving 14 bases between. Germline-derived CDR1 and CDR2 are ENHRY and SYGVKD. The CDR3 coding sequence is TGTGCCATCAGTGAGTCGACGGGGTTGACGCATTCACCCCTCCACTTT. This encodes CAISESTGLTHSPLHF.

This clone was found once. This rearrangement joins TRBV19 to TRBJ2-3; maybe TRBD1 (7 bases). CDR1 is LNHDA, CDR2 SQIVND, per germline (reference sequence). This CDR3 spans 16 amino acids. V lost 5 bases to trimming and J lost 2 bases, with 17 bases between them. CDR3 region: CASSLSQGTFTDTQYF. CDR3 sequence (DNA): TGTGCCAGTAGTTTATCACAGGGGACTTTCACAGATACGCAGTATTTT. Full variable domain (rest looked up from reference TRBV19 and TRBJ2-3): DGGITQSPKYLFRKEGQNVTLSCEQNLNHDAMYWYRQDPGQGLRLIYYSQIVNDFQKGDIAEGYSVSREKKESFPLTVTSAQKNPTAFYLCASSLSQGTFTDTQYFGPGTRLTVL.

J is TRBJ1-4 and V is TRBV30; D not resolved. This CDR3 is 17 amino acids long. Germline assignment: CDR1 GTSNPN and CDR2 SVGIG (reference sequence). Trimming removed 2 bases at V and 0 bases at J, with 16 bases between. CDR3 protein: CAWSPHAKAATNEKLFF. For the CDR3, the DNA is TGTGCCTGGAGTCCCCACGCGAAGGCAGCAACTAATGAAAAACTGTTTTTT. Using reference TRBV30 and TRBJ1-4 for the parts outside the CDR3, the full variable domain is SQTIHQWPATLVQPVGSPLSLECTVEGTSNPNLYWYRQAAGRGLQLLFYSVGIGQISSEVPQNLSASRPQDRQFILSSKKLLLSDSGFYLCAWSPHAKAATNEKLFFGSGTQLSVL.

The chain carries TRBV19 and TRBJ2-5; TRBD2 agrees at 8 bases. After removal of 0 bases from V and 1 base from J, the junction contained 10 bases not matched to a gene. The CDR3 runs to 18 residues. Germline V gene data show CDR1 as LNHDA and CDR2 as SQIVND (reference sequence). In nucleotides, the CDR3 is TGTGCCAGTAGTATAGATAAAGGGGCGGGGGGTTTCCAAGAGACCCAGTACTTC. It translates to CASSIDKGAGGFQETQYF. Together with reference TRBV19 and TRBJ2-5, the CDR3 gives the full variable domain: DGGITQSPKYLFRKEGQNVTLSCEQNLNHDAMYWYRQDPGQGLRLIYYSQIVNDFQKGDIAEGYSVSREKKESFPLTVTSAQKNPTAFYLCASSIDKGAGGFQETQYFGPGTRLLVL.

CDR3 DNA: TGTGCCAGCACCCGTGGGACAGGCGACACTGAAGCTTTCTTT. The encoded protein is CASTRGTGDTEAFF. The rearrangement joins TRBV6-5 to TRBJ1-1; 8 bases are a match to TRBD1. This CDR3 has 14 residues. V dropped 7 bases and J dropped 3; count of bases not matched to a gene: 7. Germline CDR1 reads MNHEY; CDR2 reads SVGAGI.

Here the CDR3 reads CASSLAVGTGETQYF. Written as DNA, the CDR3 is TGCGCCAGCAGCTTGGCCGTCGGAACAGGGGAGACCCAGTACTTC. This chain links TRBV5-1 with TRBJ2-5, with D tentatively TRBD1 (6 bases). The CDR3 runs to 15 residues. The V gene's germline CDR1 is SGHRS and CDR2 YFSETQ. Trimming removed 0 bases from V and 5 bases from J, with 14 bases in between. Filled out from reference TRBV5-1 and TRBJ2-5, the complete variable domain reads KAGVTQTPRYLIKTRGQQVTLSCSPISGHRSVSWYQQTPGQGLQFLFEYFSETQRNKGNFPGRFSGRQFSNSRSEMNVSTLELGDSALYLCASSLAVGTGETQYFGPGTRLLVL.